These T cell receptor beta chains were read from a single sample in a study of T cell responses to AZD1222 COVID-19 vaccine. Repertoires were generated with immunoSEQ multiplex PCR, while TCRdb's copy carries only in-frame clones and drops some. The table shows about 140,000 clones, with approximately 90% occurring only once. Sequenced material: peripheral blood, taken on day 0 of AZD1222 vaccination. All receptors derive from an adult in good health. Both conserved end residues are part of each CDR3. D genes are given only for firm matches. The size entry is marked missing in some rows and otherwise reads once, few, many or a size class.

size: once
V: TRBV7-2
J: TRBJ2-1
D: -
DNA: TGTGCCAGCAGCTTAATTGGGGGCAATGAGCAGTTCTTC
CDR3: CASSLIGGNEQFF

size: -
V: TRBV11-2
J: TRBJ1-1
D: -
DNA: TGTGCCAGCAGCTTGGGGGAGGTAACGGGAACTGAAGCTTTCTTT
CDR3: CASSLGEVTGTEAFF

size: -
V: TRBV5-4
J: TRBJ1-1
D: TRBD1
DNA: TGTGCCAGCAGCTGGGGACAGGGGCTGAACACTGAAGCTTTCTTT
CDR3: CASSWGQGLNTEAFF

size: -
V: TRBV9
J: TRBJ2-2
D: TRBD2
DNA: TGTGCCAGCAGCGCTCCGGGACTAGCCCAATCCGGGGAGCTGTTTTTT
CDR3: CASSAPGLAQSGELFF

size: few
V: TRBV27
J: TRBJ2-7
D: -
DNA: TGTGCCAGCAGGCTCCGGGACTTCTCATCCTACGAGCAGTACTTC
CDR3: CASRLRDFSSYEQYF

size: -
V: TRBV7-8
J: TRBJ1-5
D: -
DNA: TGTGCCAGCAGCTTAGCGAGGGGGAAGAATCAGCCCCAGCATTTT
CDR3: CASSLARGKNQPQHF

size: once
V: TRBV5-6
J: TRBJ2-5
D: -
DNA: TGTGCCAGCAGCCCACACGAGGTATTGACCCAGTACTTC
CDR3: CASSPHEVLTQYF

size: -
V: TRBV5-1
J: TRBJ2-7
D: TRBD1
DNA: TGCGCCAGCAGCTTGAAGGGACAGGGAAGTCCCGAGCAGTACTTC
CDR3: CASSLKGQGSPEQYF

size: -
V: TRBV11-3
J: TRBJ2-7
D: -
DNA: TGTGCCAGCAGCTTAGGTTTGGGATTTGGGTACGAGCAGTACTTC
CDR3: CASSLGLGFGYEQYF

size: -
V: TRBV28
J: TRBJ1-1
D: TRBD1
DNA: TGTGCCAGCAGTCCGCACAGGGGGGTGAACACTGAAGCTTTCTTT
CDR3: CASSPHRGVNTEAFF

size: -
V: TRBV6-2/TRBV6-3
J: TRBJ2-3
D: TRBD2
DNA: TGTGCCAGCAGTTACTCGATACTAGCGGGAGTCACAGATACGCAGTATTTT
CDR3: CASSYSILAGVTDTQYF

size: -
V: TRBV2
J: TRBJ1-1
D: TRBD1
DNA: TGTGCCACATGGGACAGTAACACTGAAGCTTTCTTT
CDR3: CATWDSNTEAFF

size: -
V: TRBV7-2
J: TRBJ2-1
D: -
DNA: TGTGCCAGCAGCTTAGGGGGGCCAAGGAGCTCCTACAATGAGCAGTTCTTC
CDR3: CASSLGGPRSSYNEQFF

size: -
V: TRBV11-2
J: TRBJ2-7
D: TRBD1
DNA: TGTGCCAGCAGCTCAACTTCCGGACAGGGCTCGCACGAGCAGTACTTC
CDR3: CASSSTSGQGSHEQYF

size: -
V: TRBV7-9
J: TRBJ2-2
D: -
DNA: TGTGCCAGCAGGCGGGACGTGAACACCGGGGAGCTGTTTTTT
CDR3: CASRRDVNTGELFF

size: -
V: TRBV6-5
J: TRBJ1-6
D: TRBD1
DNA: TGTGCCAGCAGTTCGCATACGGGACAGCTGAATTCACCCCTCCACTTT
CDR3: CASSSHTGQLNSPLHF

size: -
V: TRBV5-4
J: TRBJ1-1
D: -
DNA: TGTGCCAGCAGCATGAACACTGAAGCTTTCTTT
CDR3: CASSMNTEAFF

size: -
V: TRBV19
J: TRBJ1-3
D: -
DNA: TGTGCCAGTAGTATTTGGGGGCGGACGAGCGGTGGAAACACCATATATTTT
CDR3: CASSIWGRTSGGNTIYF

size: -
V: TRBV11-2
J: TRBJ1-4
D: TRBD1
DNA: TGTGCCAGCAGCTTCACAGGGGGTGTTAATGAAAAACTGTTTTTT
CDR3: CASSFTGGVNEKLFF

size: -
V: TRBV28
J: TRBJ1-2
D: TRBD1
DNA: TGTGCCAGCAGTTCGACAGGGCGCGGCTACACCTTC
CDR3: CASSSTGRGYTF

size: -
V: TRBV10-1
J: TRBJ1-5
D: -
DNA: TGCGCCAGCCGCGGCCCGGGCCCCTTTTATAGCAATCAGCCCCAGCATTTT
CDR3: CASRGPGPFYSNQPQHF

size: -
V: TRBV6-5
J: TRBJ1-1
D: -
DNA: TGTGCCAGCAGTCAGATCGACACGAACACTGAAGCTTTCTTT
CDR3: CASSQIDTNTEAFF